The present T cell receptor (beta chain) was sequenced within a study of blood T cell repertoires in COVID-19. Profiled with immunoSEQ multiplex PCR; TCRdb holds only in-frame clones, not every one. In the table there are 40,000 to 45,000 clones, about nine tenths of which are singletons. The J segment lost 5 bases and the V segment lost 6 bases, leaving 15 bases of the junction unmatched. The length of the CDR3 is 18 residues. CDR1 is WSHSY, CDR2 SAAADI, per germline. The TCR sequence derives from a man aged 60 to 75 with active COVID-19. This sequence joins TRBV10-2 and TRBJ2-1; 11 bases map to TRBD2. The sequenced sample consisted of peripheral blood. The DNA of the CDR3 is TGCGCCAGCAGCCGGAGGGGACTAGCGGCCATGAGGGACAATGAGCAGTTCTTC. Translated: CASSRRGLAAMRDNEQFF.